Sequencing of this T cell receptor beta chain was carried out in a study of follicular helper T cells after annual influenza vaccination. Repertoires were generated with immunoSEQ multiplex PCR, while TCRdb's copy carries only in-frame clones and drops some. The sample has about 6,800 clones, roughly 84% seen once. Described time point: 2015-2016 season, 7 days after influenza vaccination. Cells are cTfh (non-naive CD4+CXCR5+PD-1+), split by ICOS and CD38 into double-positive or double-negative. The V segment lost 0 bases and the J segment 6 bases; nucleotides outside the gene matches: 5. This CDR3 region has 14 residues. Germline-derived CDR1 and CDR2 are GTSNPN and SVGIG (reference sequence).

The sample consisted of CXCR5+ CD38- circulating T follicular helper cells from blood, taken 7 days after influenza vaccination. This sample's subset: circulating Tfh, non-naive CD4+CXCR5+PD-1+ (ICOS+CD38+ or ICOS-CD38-). The rearrangement joins TRBV30 to TRBJ2-3; 8 bases map to TRBD1. This sequence was found in an adult who received the influenza vaccine. CDR3 loop: CAWSVLTGEDTQYF. CDR3 nucleotides: TGTGCCTGGAGTGTACTGACAGGGGAGGATACGCAGTATTTT.